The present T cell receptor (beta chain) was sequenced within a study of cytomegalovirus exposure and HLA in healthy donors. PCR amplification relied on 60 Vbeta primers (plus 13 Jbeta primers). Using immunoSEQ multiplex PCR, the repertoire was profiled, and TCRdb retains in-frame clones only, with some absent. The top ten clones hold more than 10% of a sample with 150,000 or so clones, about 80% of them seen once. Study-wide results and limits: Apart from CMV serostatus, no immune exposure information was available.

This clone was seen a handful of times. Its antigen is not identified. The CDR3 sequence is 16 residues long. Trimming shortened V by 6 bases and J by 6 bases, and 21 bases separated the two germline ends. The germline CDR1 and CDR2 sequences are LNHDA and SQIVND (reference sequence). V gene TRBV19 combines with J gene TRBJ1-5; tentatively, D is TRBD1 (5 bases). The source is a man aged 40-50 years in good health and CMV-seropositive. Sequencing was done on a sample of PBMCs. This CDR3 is CASRRVGGDLIQPQHF. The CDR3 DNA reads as TGTGCCAGTAGACGTGTTGGGGGGGATTTAATTCAGCCCCAGCATTTT.